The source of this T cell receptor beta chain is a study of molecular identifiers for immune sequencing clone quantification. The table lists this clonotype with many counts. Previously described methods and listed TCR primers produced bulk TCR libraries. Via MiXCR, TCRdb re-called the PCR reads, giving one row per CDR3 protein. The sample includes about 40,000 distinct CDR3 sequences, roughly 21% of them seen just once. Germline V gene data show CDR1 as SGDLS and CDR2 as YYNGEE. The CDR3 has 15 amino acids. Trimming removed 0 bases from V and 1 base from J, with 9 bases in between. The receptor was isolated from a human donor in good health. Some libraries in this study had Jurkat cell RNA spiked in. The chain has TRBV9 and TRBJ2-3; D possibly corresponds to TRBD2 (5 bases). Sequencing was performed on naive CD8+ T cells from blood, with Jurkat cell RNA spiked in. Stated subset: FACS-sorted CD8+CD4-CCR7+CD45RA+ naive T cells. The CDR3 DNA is TGTGCCAGCAGCGTAGGAGGGTTCGGCACAGATACGCAGTATTTT. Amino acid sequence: CASSVGGFGTDTQYF.